The present TCR beta chain was sequenced within a study of CD8 T cells in ankylosing spondylitis. Points from the study as a whole: Seemingly distinctive of ankylosing spondylitis blood was a TCR beta motif formed by eight highly homologous variants.

Using its own MiXCR run on the 5' RACE reads, TCRdb lists one record per CDR3 protein. The data contain about 450,000 distinct CDR3 sequences, about 24% of them singletons. This clonotype was observed once. Its specificity is unknown. The CDR3 sequence is 15 residues long. V shed 5 bases and J 8 bases; nucleotides not matched to a gene: 9. Germline values: CDR1 LGHNT, CDR2 FRNRAP. This rearrangement joins TRBV12-5 to TRBJ2-1; TRBD1 matches 10 bases. The material sequenced was blood, either unsorted or a sorted T cell fraction (not recorded which). The source is a male donor with ankylosing spondylitis. The CDR3 DNA reads as TGTGCTAGTGGTCCCTGGACAGGGGGAAGAGATGAGCAGTTCTTC. It specifies CASGPWTGGRDEQFF.